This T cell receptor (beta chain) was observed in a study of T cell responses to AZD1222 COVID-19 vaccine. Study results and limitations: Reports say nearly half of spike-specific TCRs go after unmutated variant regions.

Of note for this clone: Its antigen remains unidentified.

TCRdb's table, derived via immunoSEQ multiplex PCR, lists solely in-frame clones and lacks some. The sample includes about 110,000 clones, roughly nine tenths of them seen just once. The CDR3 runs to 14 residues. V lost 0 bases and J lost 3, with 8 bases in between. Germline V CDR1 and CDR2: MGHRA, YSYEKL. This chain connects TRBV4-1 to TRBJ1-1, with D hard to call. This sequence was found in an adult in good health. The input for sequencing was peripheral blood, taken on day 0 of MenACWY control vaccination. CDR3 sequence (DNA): TGCGCCAGCAGCCAAGACAGTCATTACACTGAAGCTTTCTTT. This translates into CASSQDSHYTEAFF.